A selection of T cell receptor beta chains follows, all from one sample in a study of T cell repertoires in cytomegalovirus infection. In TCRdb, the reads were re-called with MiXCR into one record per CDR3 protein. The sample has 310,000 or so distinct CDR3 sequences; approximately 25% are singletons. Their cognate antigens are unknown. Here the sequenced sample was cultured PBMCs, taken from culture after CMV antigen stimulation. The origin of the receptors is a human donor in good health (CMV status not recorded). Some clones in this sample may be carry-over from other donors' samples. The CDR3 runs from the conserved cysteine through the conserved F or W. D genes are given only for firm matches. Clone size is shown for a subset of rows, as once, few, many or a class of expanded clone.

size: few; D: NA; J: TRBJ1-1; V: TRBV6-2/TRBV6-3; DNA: TGTGCCAGCAGTGGGTCTATGAACACTGAAGCTTTCTTT; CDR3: CASSGSMNTEAFF
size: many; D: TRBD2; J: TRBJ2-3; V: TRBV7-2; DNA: TGTGCCAGCAGCTTAGTGGGGGGGGATACGCAGTATTTT; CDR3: CASSLVGGDTQYF
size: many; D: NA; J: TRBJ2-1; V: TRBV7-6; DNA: TGTGCCAGCAGCTCTAGGATGGGGGAAATGGGCAATGAGCAGTTCTTC; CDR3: CASSSRMGEMGNEQFF
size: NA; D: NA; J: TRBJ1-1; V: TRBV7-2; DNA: TGTGCCAGCAGCTTAACACTCCTGACCACTGAAGCTTACTTT; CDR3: CASSLTLLTTEAYF
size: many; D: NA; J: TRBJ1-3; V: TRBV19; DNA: TGTGCCAGTAGTACAACAGGGCTTTCTGGAAACACCATATATTTT; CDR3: CASSTTGLSGNTIYF
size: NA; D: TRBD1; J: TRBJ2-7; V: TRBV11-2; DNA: TGTGCCAGCAGCCCCGGGACAGGGCCCGAGCAGTACTTC; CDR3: CASSPGTGPEQYF
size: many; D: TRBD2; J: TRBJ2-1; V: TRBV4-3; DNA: TGCGCCAGCAGCCAAGATGGGCCCTATAGCGGGAGCTCCTACAATGAGCAGTTCTTC; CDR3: CASSQDGPYSGSSYNEQFF
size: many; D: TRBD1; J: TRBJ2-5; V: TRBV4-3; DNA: TGCGCCAGCAGCCAAGGGACAGGGCAAGAGACCCAGTACTTC; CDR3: CASSQGTGQETQYF
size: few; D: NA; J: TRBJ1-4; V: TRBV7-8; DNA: TGTGCCAGCAGCACAAAGCCTGGTCGGGAAAAACTGTTTTTT; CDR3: CASSTKPGREKLFF
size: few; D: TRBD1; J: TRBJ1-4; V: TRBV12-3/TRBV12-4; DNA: TGTGCCAGCAGGCGACAGGGATTCCCTAATGAAAAACTGTTTTTT; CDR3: CASRRQGFPNEKLFF
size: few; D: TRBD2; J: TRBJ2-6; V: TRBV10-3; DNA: TGTGCCATCAGTGGCCCCGGGACTAGCGGGAGGGCTGGGGCCAACGTCCTGACTTTC; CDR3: CAISGPGTSGRAGANVLTF
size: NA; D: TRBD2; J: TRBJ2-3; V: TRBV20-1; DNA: TGCAGTGCTAGCCCACTAGCGGGAGTGGGCACAGATACGCAGTATTTT; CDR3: CSASPLAGVGTDTQYF
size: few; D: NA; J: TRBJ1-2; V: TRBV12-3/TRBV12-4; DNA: TGTGCCAGCAGTACCGGACTGAACTATGGCTACACCTTC; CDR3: CASSTGLNYGYTF
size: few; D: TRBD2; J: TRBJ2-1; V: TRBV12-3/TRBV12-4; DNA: TGTGCCAGCAGCCGAATCGGGACTAGCGGGAGCGGCATCTACAATGAGCAGTTCTTC; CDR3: CASSRIGTSGSGIYNEQFF
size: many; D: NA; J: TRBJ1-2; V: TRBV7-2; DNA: TGTGCCAGCAGATCCGGACAAGCTAACTATGGCTACACCTTC; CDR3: CASRSGQANYGYTF
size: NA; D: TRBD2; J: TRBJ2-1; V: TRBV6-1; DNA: TGTGCCAGCAGTCGGACTAGCAATGAGCAGTTCTTC; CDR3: CASSRTSNEQFF
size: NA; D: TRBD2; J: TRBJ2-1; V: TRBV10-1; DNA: TGCGCCAGCAGTGACGGCGGGAGCTCCTACAATGAGCAGTTCTTC; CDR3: CASSDGGSSYNEQFF
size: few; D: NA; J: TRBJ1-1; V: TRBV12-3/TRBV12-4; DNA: TGTGCCAGCAGTATGCGGGCGAACACTGAAGCTTTCTTT; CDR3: CASSMRANTEAFF
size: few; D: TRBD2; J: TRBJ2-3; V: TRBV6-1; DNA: TGTGCCAGCGAGACTAGCGGACGGAGAATATCAGATACGCAGTATTTT; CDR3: CASETSGRRISDTQYF
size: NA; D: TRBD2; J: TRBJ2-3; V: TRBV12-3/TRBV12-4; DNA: TGTGCCAGCAGCATCCTCGGACTAGCGGCTAGCACAGATACGCAGTATTTT; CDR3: CASSILGLAASTDTQYF
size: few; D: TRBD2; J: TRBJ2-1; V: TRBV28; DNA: TGTGCCAGCGTTCCAACTAGCGGGAGAAGCAATGAGCAGTTCTTC; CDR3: CASVPTSGRSNEQFF
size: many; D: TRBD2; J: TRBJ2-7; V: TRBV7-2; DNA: TGTGCCAGCAGCTTATCTGGTACGGGGGGACGCTTCGATGAGCAGTACTTC; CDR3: CASSLSGTGGRFDEQYF
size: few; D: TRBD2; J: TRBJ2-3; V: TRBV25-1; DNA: TGTGCCAGCAGTGATCGGACTAGCGCTAGAACAGATACGCAGTATTTT; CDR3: CASSDRTSARTDTQYF
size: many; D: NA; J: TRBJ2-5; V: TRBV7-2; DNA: TGTGCCAGCAGCTTAGCGTCTAAAGAGACCCAGTACTTC; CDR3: CASSLASKETQYF
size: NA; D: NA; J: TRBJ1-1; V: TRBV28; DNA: TGTGCCAGCAGTTTATCTTGGCCGGGCTCGGGCACTGAAGCTTTCTTT; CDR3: CASSLSWPGSGTEAFF
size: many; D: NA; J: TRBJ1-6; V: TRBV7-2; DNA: TGTGCCAGCAGCTTAGAGGTGGCTCCCCTCCACTTT; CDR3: CASSLEVAPLHF
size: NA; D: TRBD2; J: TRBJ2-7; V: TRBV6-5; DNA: TGTGCCAGCAGTTACGGGGCGGGAGGGAAGTATTACGAGCAGTACTTC; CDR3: CASSYGAGGKYYEQYF
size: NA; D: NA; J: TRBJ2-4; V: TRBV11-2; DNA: TGTGCCAGCAGCTTGACCGGGACTTCAAAGATTCAGTACTTC; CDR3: CASSLTGTSKIQYF
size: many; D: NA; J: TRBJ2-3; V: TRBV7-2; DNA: TGTGCCAGCAGCGTTATCCAGAGAGATACGCAGTATTTT; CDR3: CASSVIQRDTQYF
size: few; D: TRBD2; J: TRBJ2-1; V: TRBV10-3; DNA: TGTGCCACCTCGCCTAGCGGGAGGGGAGGTGAGCAGTTCTTC; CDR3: CATSPSGRGGEQFF
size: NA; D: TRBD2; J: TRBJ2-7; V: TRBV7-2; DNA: TGTGCCAGCAGCTTAGGGGGAGGGCTGGGGTCCTACGAGCAGTACTTC; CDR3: CASSLGGGLGSYEQYF
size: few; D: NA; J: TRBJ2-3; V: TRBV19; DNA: TGTGCCAGTAGTAGGATGAGCACAGATACGCAGTATTTT; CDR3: CASSRMSTDTQYF
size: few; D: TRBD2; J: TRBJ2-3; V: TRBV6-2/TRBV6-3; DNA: TGTGCCAGCAGTTACTCGTACCGGGTCGGGACTAGCGGGAATGTAGATACGCAGTATTTT; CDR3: CASSYSYRVGTSGNVDTQYF
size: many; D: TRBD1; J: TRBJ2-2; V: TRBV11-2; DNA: TGTGCCAGCAGCTCCCCGGACAGGTCTAGTTTCGGGGAGCTGTTTTTT; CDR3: CASSSPDRSSFGELFF
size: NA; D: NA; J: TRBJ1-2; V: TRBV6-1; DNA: TGTGCCAGCAGTTCTCTGACGACGGACAACTATGGCTACACCTTC; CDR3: CASSSLTTDNYGYTF
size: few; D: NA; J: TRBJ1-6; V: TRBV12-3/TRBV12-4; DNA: TGTGCCAGCAGTTTAAGGGCAGGGAGTGGCTCACCCCTCCACTTT; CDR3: CASSLRAGSGSPLHF
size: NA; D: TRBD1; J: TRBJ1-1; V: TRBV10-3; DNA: TGTGCCATCACTGGGAGGACAGGGGGCCTTTGGACTGAAGCTTTCTTT; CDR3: CAITGRTGGLWTEAFF
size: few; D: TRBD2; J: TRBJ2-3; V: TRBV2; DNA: TGTGCCAGCAGGTTCAGGTGGGCGGGAGTAACAGATACGCAGTATTTT; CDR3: CASRFRWAGVTDTQYF
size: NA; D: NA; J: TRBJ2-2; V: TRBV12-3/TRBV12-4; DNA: TGTGCCAGCAGCGGGACGGTTCGTAGCACCGGGGAGCTGTTTTTT; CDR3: CASSGTVRSTGELFF
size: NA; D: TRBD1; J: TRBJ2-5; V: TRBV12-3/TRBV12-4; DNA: TGTGCCAGCAGTGAACGGGACAGACAAGAGACCCAGTACTTC; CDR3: CASSERDRQETQYF
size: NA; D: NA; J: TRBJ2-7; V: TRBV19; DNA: TGTGCCAGTAGTATAGTTCACAATACAGGCTACGAGCAGTACTTC; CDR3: CASSIVHNTGYEQYF
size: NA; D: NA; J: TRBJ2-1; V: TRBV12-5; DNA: TGTGCTAGTGGTTTGGCGGATGAGCAGTTCTTC; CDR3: CASGLADEQFF
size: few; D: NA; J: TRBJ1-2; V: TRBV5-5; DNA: TGTGCCAGCAGCTTGGAACAGGTCTATGGCTACACCTTC; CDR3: CASSLEQVYGYTF
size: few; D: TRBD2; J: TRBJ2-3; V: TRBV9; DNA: TGTGCCAGCAGCGTTAAGCGGGAGAGGCAAGATACGCAGTATTTT; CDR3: CASSVKRERQDTQYF
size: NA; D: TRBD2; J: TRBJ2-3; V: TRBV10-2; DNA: TGCGCCAGCAGTGAGTCCCTAGCGGGATTAAGCACAGATACGCAGTATTTT; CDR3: CASSESLAGLSTDTQYF
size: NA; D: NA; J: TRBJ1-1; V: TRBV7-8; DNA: TGTGCCAGCAGCTTATCTCAGGACACTGAAGCTTTCTTT; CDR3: CASSLSQDTEAFF
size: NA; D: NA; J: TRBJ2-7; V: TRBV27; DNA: TGTGCCAGCAGTGGCGGGCCCGCAGGAACCTCACCCTACGAGCAGTACTTC; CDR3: CASSGGPAGTSPYEQYF
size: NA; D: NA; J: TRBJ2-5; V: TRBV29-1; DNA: TGCAGCGTTGATAGCCCGGGGCCAGAGACCCAGTACTTC; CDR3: CSVDSPGPETQYF